The 28 T cell receptor beta chains below were found in one sample sequenced in a study of T cells in Graves' hyperthyroidism and ophthalmopathy. From RNA transcripts, TCR beta CDR3 regions were amplified. The study used the HTBI primer set for a first-round RT-PCR of the TCR CDR3. TCRdb independently ran MiXCR on the multiplex PCR reads; one entry per CDR3 protein. The sample has about 410,000 distinct CDR3 sequences; roughly 14% are singletons. The sample consisted of blood. These receptors were taken from a man aged 18 to 29 with Graves' ophthalmopathy.

This clonotype was seen many times. One end of the junction is discordant with germline, which a read error may explain. The chain has TRBV12-3 or TRBV12-4 and TRBJ1-1, with 10 bases fitting TRBD1. This CDR3 is built from 15 residues. The CDR3 nucleotides are TGTGCCAGCAGTAACCCGGGACAGGGGAACCCTGAAGCTTTCTTT. As protein: CASSNPGQGNPEAFF.

The sample holds many counts of this clonotype. This chain connects TRBV20-1 to TRBJ2-5; D might be TRBD1 (5 bases). V gave up 6 bases and J gave up 5 bases, with 16 bases separating them. From germline, CDR1 is DFQATT and CDR2 SNEGSKA (reference sequence). The CDR3 covers 13 residues. The CDR3 protein is CSAAQALEETQYF. In DNA form, the CDR3 reads TGCAGTGCAGCACAGGCGCTAGAGGAGACCCAGTACTTC.

This clonotype was recorded many times. The V gene is TRBV7-9, the J gene TRBJ1-4; D is unclear. V lost 2 bases and J lost 12, with 16 bases in between. The CDR3 is 14 amino acids. Germline V CDR1 and CDR2: SEHNR, FQNEAQ (reference sequence). CDR3 sequence reads: CASSLIASVTELFF. CDR3 bases: TGTGCCAGCAGCTTAATTGCTAGTGTCACCGAACTGTTTTTT.

This clonotype was counted ten times or more. The chain joins TRBV12-3 or TRBV12-4 to TRBJ2-1, with TRBD2 matching over 10 bases. V shed 6 bases and J 3 bases; nucleotides not matched to a gene: 8. The CDR3 consists of 16 residues. This CDR3 reads CASRQGLAVHYNEQFF. As DNA, the CDR3 is TGTGCCAGCAGACAAGGACTAGCGGTGCACTACAATGAGCAGTTCTTC.

This clonotype was seen many times. The CDR3 DNA reads as TGTGCCAGCAGTGTCTGGACTGGCGGCCAGAATGAGCAGTTCTTC. This translates into CASSVWTGGQNEQFF. The chain links TRBV2 to TRBJ2-1, with a possible D match to TRBD2 (5 bases). V dropped 4 bases and J dropped 7 bases, with 17 bases sitting between them. Germline lookup yields CDR1 SNHLY and CDR2 FYNNEI. The CDR3 spans 15 residues.

This clonotype was found once. V is TRBV20-1 and J is TRBJ2-5; TRBD1 matches 12 bases. The trim removed 2 bases at V and 5 bases at J, leaving 6 bases unmatched. This CDR3 is built from 15 residues. From germline, CDR1 is DFQATT and CDR2 SNEGSKA (reference sequence). The CDR3 nucleotides are TGCAGTGCTAGACCGGGGACAGGGGGCCACGAGACCCAGTACTTC. Amino acids: CSARPGTGGHETQYF.

The V call is TRBV7-2, the J call TRBJ1-1; 9 nucleotides match TRBD1. V shed 2 bases and J 1 base; nucleotides not matched to a gene: 2. Germline CDR1 and CDR2: SGHTA and FQGNSA. The CDR3 is made up of 15 amino acids. The chain's CDR3 is CASSLSDRGNTEAFF. The CDR3 DNA reads as TGTGCCAGCAGCTTATCGGACAGGGGGAACACTGAAGCTTTCTTT.

The genes are TRBV18 and TRBJ2-2; unclear D gene. This CDR3 region has 14 residues. From germline, CDR1 is KGHSH and CDR2 LQKENI. The V gene lost 2 bases and the J gene lost 5 bases, with 9 bases spanning the gap. CDR3 DNA sequence: TGTGCCAGCTCACCAACAACCAGGACCGGGGAGCTGTTTTTT. As protein: CASSPTTRTGELFF.

This clonotype has ten or more counts. V gene TRBV11-2 combines with J gene TRBJ1-2, with 11 bases matching TRBD1. V lost 1 base to trimming and J lost 7 bases; unmatched junction nucleotides: 5. There are 15 residues in the CDR3. The V gene's germline CDR1 is SGHAT and CDR2 FQNNGV. The CDR3 nucleotides read TGTGCCAGCAGCTTAGCGCTGGGACAGGGGGTTGGCTACACCTTC. It is translated as CASSLALGQGVGYTF.

Worth noting for this clonotype: Since a much larger clone is just one base distant, this may be a read error. V usage is TRBV20-1 and J usage is TRBJ2-5, with D possibly TRBD2 on 6 matching bases. The CDR3 consists of 13 residues. Germline V lookup: CDR1 DFQATT, CDR2 SNEGSKA (reference sequence). The V and J ends lost 5 bases and 5 bases respectively, with 15 bases between them. CDR3 residues: CSAGVGGVETQYF. CDR3 bases: TGCAGTGCTGGAGTGGGGGGTGTCGAGACCCAGTACTTC.

CDR3 region: CASSGAGFRDTQYF. As DNA, the CDR3 is TGTGCCAGCAGCGGGGCGGGGTTTCGGGATACGCAGTATTTT. The gene calls are TRBV5-4 and TRBJ2-3; D is possibly TRBD2 (6 bases). V lost 4 bases and J lost 6, with 15 bases in between. The germline CDR1 and CDR2 sequences are SGHNT and YYREEE (reference sequence). CDR3 length: 14 amino acids. The full variable domain, in which reference TRBV5-4 and TRBJ2-3 provide the parts outside the CDR3, is ETGVTQSPTHLIKTRGQQVTLRCSSQSGHNTVSWYQQALGQGPQFIFQYYREEENGRGNFPPRFSGLQFPNYSSELNVNALELDDSALYLCASSGAGFRDTQYFGPGTRLTVL.

The CDR3: CASSQSLASGSYEQYF. CDR3 sequence (DNA): TGTGCCAGCAGCCAATCCCTGGCTAGCGGGAGCTACGAGCAGTACTTC. The chain combines TRBV4-2 with TRBJ2-7; 10 nucleotides match TRBD2. The CDR3 spans 16 residues. The trim removed 2 bases at V and 3 bases at J, leaving 7 bases unmatched. CDR1 is LGHNA and CDR2 is YNFKEQ in the germline V gene.

This chain joins TRBV4-1 and TRBJ1-3; no definite D call. Germline V CDR1 and CDR2: MGHRA, YSYEKL. CDR3 length equals 17 residues. V was clipped by 0 bases and J by 0 bases, with 12 bases between them. This CDR3 reads CASSQEAMQVSGNTIYF. CDR3 nucleotides: TGCGCCAGCAGCCAAGAGGCAATGCAGGTCTCTGGAAACACCATATATTTT.

The V and J genes are TRBV5-4 and TRBJ1-2; D remains unclear. V gave up 0 bases and J gave up 6 bases, with 9 bases separating them. Germline loops: CDR1 SGHNT, CDR2 YYREEE (reference sequence). There are 13 residues in the CDR3. For the CDR3, the DNA is TGTGCCAGCAGCTTGGCGTCAATCCATGGCTACACCTTC. Its protein is CASSLASIHGYTF.

Ten or more counts support this clonotype. The chain joins TRBV5-6 to TRBJ2-1; 9 bases are a match to TRBD2. This CDR3 region has 17 residues. The V gene's germline CDR1 is SGHDT and CDR2 YYEEEE. V was pared by 4 bases and J by 2 bases, with 10 bases of the junction left unmatched. The CDR3 bases are TGTGCCAGCAGCCCCGGGGAAAGGACTAGCGCCTACAATGAGCAGTTCTTC. The encoded protein is CASSPGERTSAYNEQFF.

This clonotype was seen repeatedly, ten times or more. The chain carries TRBV4-1 and TRBJ2-3; possibly TRBD1 for D (6 bases). The CDR3 covers 17 residues. Per germline, CDR1 MGHRA and CDR2 YSYEKL. With 0 bases removed from V and 2 bases from J, the gap between germline ends came to 15 bases. The CDR3, as DNA: TGCGCCAGCAGCCAAGATTCACCAGGGGCCACCACAGATACGCAGTATTTT. Its translation: CASSQDSPGATTDTQYF.

The chain has TRBV10-1 and TRBJ2-3, with TRBD2 identical over 9 bases. The CDR3 contains 13 residues. Germline V gene data show CDR1 as WNHNN and CDR2 as SYGVQD (reference sequence). V lost 10 bases to trimming and J lost 2 bases; unmatched junction nucleotides: 4. The CDR3 DNA reads TGCGCCACGACTAGCGGCACCACAGATACGCAGTATTTT. It translates to CATTSGTTDTQYF.

This clonotype was seen a handful of times. The CDR3 bases are TGTGCCAGCAGTTTACGGCCGATGGGCAATCAGCCCCAGCATTTT. Protein sequence: CASSLRPMGNQPQHF. This sequence joins TRBV27 and TRBJ1-5; no clear D gene. CDR1 is MNHEY, CDR2 SMNVEV, per germline (reference sequence). V was shortened by 2 bases and J by 2 bases, with 10 bases between the two germline ends. This CDR3 spans 15 amino acids.

The gene calls are TRBV5-8 and TRBJ2-1; D remains ambiguous. The CDR3 sequence is 12 residues long. Germline values: CDR1 SGHTS, CDR2 YDEGEE. With 4 bases removed from V and 3 bases from J, the gap between germline ends came to 5 bases. The DNA of the CDR3 is TGTGCCAGCAGCCGGAACTACAATGAGCAGTTCTTC. Translated, it gives CASSRNYNEQFF.

This clonotype was picked up a small number of times. This sequence joins TRBV7-6 and TRBJ1-1; unclear D gene. Between the trimmed V and J ends, which lost 2 bases and 3 bases, there was a span of 7 bases. Looked up from germline, CDR1 is SGHVS and CDR2 is FNYEAQ. The CDR3 has 13 residues. Written as DNA, the CDR3 is TGTGCCAGCAGCTTAACACCAGACACTGAAGCTTTCTTT. It specifies CASSLTPDTEAFF.

This clonotype was counted many times. This sequence joins TRBV9 and TRBJ2-7, with 7 bases aligning to TRBD2. The J segment lost 3 bases and the V segment lost 4 bases, leaving 13 bases of the junction unmatched. This CDR3 is 16 amino acids long. Per the germline V gene, CDR1 is SGDLS and CDR2 is YYNGEE. Written as DNA, the CDR3 is TGTGCCAGCAGCCCCCGAATTAAGACGGGAGGCTACGAGCAGTACTTC. Its protein is CASSPRIKTGGYEQYF.

Notes on this clonotype: Possible read error: a much larger clone is one base away. The chain combines TRBV27 with TRBJ2-6; TRBD1 might be the D (6 bases). Germline V gene sequence: CDR1 MNHEY, CDR2 SMNVEV (reference sequence). V lost 10 bases and J lost 2, with 15 bases in between. The CDR3 runs to 15 residues. The CDR3 DNA follows: TGTGCCACCCGACACCACAGGGCTGGGGCCAACGTCCTGACTTTC. Its protein is CATRHHRAGANVLTF.

This clonotype was seen repeatedly, ten times or more. The chain carries TRBV20-1 and TRBJ2-5; TRBD2 matches at 8 bases. Trimming took 6 bases from V and 5 from J; bases not matched to a gene: 11. This CDR3 spans 14 amino acids. CDR1 DFQATT and CDR2 SNEGSKA come from the germline V gene (reference sequence). CDR3 DNA sequence: TGCAGTGCCGGCGCGGGGGGCCCAGCTGAGACCCAGTACTTC. This encodes CSAGAGGPAETQYF.

There are a few counts of this clonotype. DNA for the CDR3: TGTGCCTGGAGTGCTAGGGTTTGGGAAAAACTGTTTTTT. Translation: CAWSARVWEKLFF. V gene TRBV30 combines with J gene TRBJ1-4; D gene unclear. The V and J ends lost 1 base and 8 bases respectively, with 11 bases between them. This CDR3 is built from 13 residues. Germline V gene data show CDR1 as GTSNPN and CDR2 as SVGIG (reference sequence).

The J gene is TRBJ1-2, the V gene TRBV29-1; 7 nucleotides align to TRBD1. With 4 bases clipped from V and 7 bases from J, the junction kept 9 bases outside the gene matches. This CDR3 has 13 amino acids. The germline V gene has CDR1 SQVTM and CDR2 ANQGSEA. DNA of the CDR3: TGCAGCGTTGTGGGGCCCACAGGGGTTGGCTACACCTTC. It encodes CSVVGPTGVGYTF. Filled out from reference TRBV29-1 and TRBJ1-2, the complete variable domain reads SAVISQKPSRDICQRGTSLTIQCQVDSQVTMMFWYRQQPGQSLTLIATANQGSEATYESGFVIDKFPISRPNLTFSTLTVSNMSPEDSSIYLCSVVGPTGVGYTFGSGTRLTVV.

This clonotype was detected ten times or more. This chain uses TRBV4-2 with TRBJ2-5; 10 bases align to TRBD2. V trimming: 2 bases; J trimming: 4 bases; junction bases outside the gene matches: 10. The CDR3 runs to 17 residues. CDR1 and CDR2 (germline): LGHNA, YNFKEQ. The CDR3 sequence is CASSQRGLAGVIETQYF. The CDR3 DNA reads TGTGCCAGCAGCCAAAGGGGGCTAGCGGGAGTCATAGAGACCCAGTACTTC.

This clonotype came up many times. CDR3 DNA sequence: TGTGCCAGCAGCGTAGACGGGAGTGTGGCGGGCTCACCCCTCCACTTT. Translation gives CASSVDGSVAGSPLHF. The chain employs TRBV9 and TRBJ1-6; D unresolved. Looked up from germline, CDR1 is SGDLS and CDR2 is YYNGEE. This CDR3 spans 16 amino acids. Trimming stripped 0 bases from V and 10 bases from J, with 17 bases between.

The chain has TRBV24-1 and TRBJ1-1; 11 bases match TRBD1. V lost 4 bases and J lost 12; bases outside the gene matches: 12. This CDR3 comprises 15 residues. Germline CDR1 reads KGHDR; CDR2 reads SFDVKD. The chain's CDR3 is CATSEPTGTGGPTFF. The DNA for the CDR3 is TGTGCCACCAGTGAGCCTACCGGGACAGGGGGTCCGACTTTCTTT.